The sequence of this T cell receptor beta chain was determined in a study of cytomegalovirus exposure and HLA in healthy donors. The PCR made use of 60 Vbeta and 13 Jbeta primers. Clones were read by immunoSEQ multiplex PCR, and TCRdb kept only the in-frame ones, dropping some. The sample has about 130,000 clones, 75% to 85% seen once. The CDR3 is 14 residues long. V lost 6 bases and J lost 6; bases outside the gene matches: 7. Germline V lookup: CDR1 MNHNS, CDR2 SASEGT. The sequencing sample was made of PBMCs. The clonotype was recovered from a girl aged 2-9 years in good health and CMV-seronegative. The V call is TRBV6-1, the J call TRBJ1-5; the match to TRBD1 covers 8 bases. For the CDR3, the DNA is TGTGCCAGCAGCGAGACAGGGGAAGGTCAGCCCCAGCATTTT. This gives the protein CASSETGEGQPQHF.